This TCR beta chain stems from a study of response to subunit inactivated influenza vaccine. The study, taken as a whole, reports: It was suggested by the authors that few new T cells are recruited by each seasonal influenza vaccination.

This clonotype showed up many times. As yet, its antigen is unknown. TCRdb processed the RT-PCR reads anew with MiXCR; each CDR3 protein has one entry. The table lists approximately 570,000 distinct CDR3 sequences, 7.6% of them singletons. Germline V CDR1 and CDR2: ENHRY, SYGVKD. This CDR3 comprises 13 residues. The V gene end was trimmed by 6 bases and the J gene end by 8 bases; junction bases not matched to a gene: 4. The rearrangement uses TRBV10-3 and TRBJ1-6; 7 positions agree with TRBD1. The material sequenced was PBMCs from blood, taken around 25 months after vaccination. The receptor comes from a man aged 50-75 years who received an inactivated influenza vaccine. In DNA form, the CDR3 reads TGTGCCATCAGGGCCGACAGGGATTCACCCCTCCACTTT. Protein product: CAIRADRDSPLHF.